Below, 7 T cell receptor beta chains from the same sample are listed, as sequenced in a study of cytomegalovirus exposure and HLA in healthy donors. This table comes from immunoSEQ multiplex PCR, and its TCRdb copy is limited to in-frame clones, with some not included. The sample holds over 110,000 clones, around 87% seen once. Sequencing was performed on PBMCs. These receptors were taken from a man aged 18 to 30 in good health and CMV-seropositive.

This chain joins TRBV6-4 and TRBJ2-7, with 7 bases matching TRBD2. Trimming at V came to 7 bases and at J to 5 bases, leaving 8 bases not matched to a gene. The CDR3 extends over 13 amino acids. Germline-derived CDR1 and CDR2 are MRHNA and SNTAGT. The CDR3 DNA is TGTGCCAGCATTAGCCCCGCGGGGGACGAGCAGTACTTC. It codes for CASISPAGDEQYF.

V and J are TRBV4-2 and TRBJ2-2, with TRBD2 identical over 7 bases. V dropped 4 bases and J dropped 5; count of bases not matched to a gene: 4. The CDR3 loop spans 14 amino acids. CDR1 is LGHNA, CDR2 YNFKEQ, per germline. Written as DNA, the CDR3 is TGTGCCAGCAGCCGGGAGGGGTTGACCGGGGAGCTGTTTTTT. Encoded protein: CASSREGLTGELFF.

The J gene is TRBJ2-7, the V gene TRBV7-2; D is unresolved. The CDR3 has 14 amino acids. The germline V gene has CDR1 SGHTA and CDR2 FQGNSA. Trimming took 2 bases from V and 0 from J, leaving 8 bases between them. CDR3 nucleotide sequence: TGTGCCAGCAGCTTATCCAGAAGCTCCTACGAGCAGTACTTC. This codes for CASSLSRSSYEQYF. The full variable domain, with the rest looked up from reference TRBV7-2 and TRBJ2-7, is GAGVSQSPSNKVTEKGKDVELRCDPISGHTALYWYRQSLGQGLEFLIYFQGNSAPDKSGLPSDRFSAERTGGSVSTLTIQRTQQEDSAVYLCASSLSRSSYEQYFGPGTRLTVT.

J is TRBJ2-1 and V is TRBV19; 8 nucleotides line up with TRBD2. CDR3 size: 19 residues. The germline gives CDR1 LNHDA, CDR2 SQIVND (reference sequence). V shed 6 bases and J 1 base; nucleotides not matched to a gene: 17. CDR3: CASRPVRTDGRGSYNEQFF. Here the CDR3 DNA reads TGTGCCAGTAGACCCGTCCGGACGGACGGGAGGGGATCCTACAATGAGCAGTTCTTC.

Here the CDR3 DNA reads TGTGCCAGCAGCCATGGACACCCGGACACTGAAGCTTTCTTT. Translated: CASSHGHPDTEAFF. The chain links TRBV6-5 to TRBJ1-1; perhaps TRBD1 as D (5 bases). Germline-derived CDR1 and CDR2 are MNHEY and SVGAGI. The V and J ends lost 6 bases and 3 bases respectively, with 14 bases between them. CDR3 size: 14 residues.

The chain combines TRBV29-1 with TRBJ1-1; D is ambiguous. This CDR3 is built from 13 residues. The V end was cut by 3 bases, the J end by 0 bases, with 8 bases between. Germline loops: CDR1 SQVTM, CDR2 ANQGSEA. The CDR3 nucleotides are TGCAGCGTTGAGGTCAGGATGAACACTGAAGCTTTCTTT. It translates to CSVEVRMNTEAFF. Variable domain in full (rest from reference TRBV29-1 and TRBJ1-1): SAVISQKPSRDICQRGTSLTIQCQVDSQVTMMFWYRQQPGQSLTLIATANQGSEATYESGFVIDKFPISRPNLTFSTLTVSNMSPEDSSIYLCSVEVRMNTEAFFGQGTRLTVV.

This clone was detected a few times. CDR3 sequence reads: CASSTQGAYNSPLHF. CDR3 DNA: TGTGCCAGCAGTACACAGGGGGCCTATAATTCACCCCTCCACTTT. The chain links TRBV2 to TRBJ1-6; TRBD1 agrees at 8 bases. The CDR3 totals 15 residues. Germline V lookup: CDR1 SNHLY, CDR2 FYNNEI. Losses at the gene ends were 5 bases for V and 2 bases for J; bases not matched to a gene: 2.